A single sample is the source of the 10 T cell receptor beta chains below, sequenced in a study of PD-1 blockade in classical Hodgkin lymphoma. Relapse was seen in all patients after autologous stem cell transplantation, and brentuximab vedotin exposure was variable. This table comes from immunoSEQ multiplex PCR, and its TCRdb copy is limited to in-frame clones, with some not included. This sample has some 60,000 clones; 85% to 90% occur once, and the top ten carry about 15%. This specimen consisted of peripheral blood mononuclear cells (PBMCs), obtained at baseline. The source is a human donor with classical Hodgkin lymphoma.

CDR3 protein: CASRREQETQYF. The CDR3 nucleotides read TGTGCCAGCAGAAGGGAACAAGAGACCCAGTACTTC. The J gene is TRBJ2-5, the V gene TRBV2; the D is unclear. Germline V CDR1 and CDR2: SNHLY, FYNNEI. The CDR3 loop spans 12 amino acids. Trimming shortened V by 6 bases and J by 2 bases, and 7 bases separated the two germline ends. Full variable domain (remainder filled in from reference TRBV2 and TRBJ2-5): EPEVTQTPSHQVTQMGQEVILRCVPISNHLYFYWYRQILGQKVEFLVSFYNNEISEKSEIFDDQFSVERPDGSNFTLKIRSTKLEDSAMYFCASRREQETQYFGPGTRLLVL.

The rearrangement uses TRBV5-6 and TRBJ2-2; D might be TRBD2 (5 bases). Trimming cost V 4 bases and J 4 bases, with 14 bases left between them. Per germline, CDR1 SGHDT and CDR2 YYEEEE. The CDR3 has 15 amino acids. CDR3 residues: CASSPAGSATGELFF. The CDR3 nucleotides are TGTGCCAGCAGCCCGGCAGGTAGCGCCACCGGGGAGCTGTTTTTT.

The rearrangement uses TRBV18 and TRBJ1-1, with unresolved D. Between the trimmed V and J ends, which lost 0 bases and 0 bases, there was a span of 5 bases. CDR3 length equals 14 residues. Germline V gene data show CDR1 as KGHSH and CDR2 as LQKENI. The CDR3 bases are TGTGCCAGCTCACCACCCCATATGAACACTGAAGCTTTCTTT. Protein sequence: CASSPPHMNTEAFF. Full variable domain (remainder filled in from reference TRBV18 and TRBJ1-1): NAGVMQNPRHLVRRRGQEARLRCSPMKGHSHVYWYRQLPEEGLKFMVYLQKENIIDESGMPKERFSAEFPKEGPSILRIQQVVRGDSAAYFCASSPPHMNTEAFFGQGTRLTVV.

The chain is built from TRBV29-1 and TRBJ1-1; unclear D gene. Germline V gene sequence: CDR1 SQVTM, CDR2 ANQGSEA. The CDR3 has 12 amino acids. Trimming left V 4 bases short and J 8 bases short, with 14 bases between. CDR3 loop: CSVAVAVYEAFF. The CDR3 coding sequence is TGCAGCGTTGCGGTGGCAGTTTACGAAGCTTTCTTT. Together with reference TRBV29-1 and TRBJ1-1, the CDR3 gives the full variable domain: SAVISQKPSRDICQRGTSLTIQCQVDSQVTMMFWYRQQPGQSLTLIATANQGSEATYESGFVIDKFPISRPNLTFSTLTVSNMSPEDSSIYLCSVAVAVYEAFFGQGTRLTVV.

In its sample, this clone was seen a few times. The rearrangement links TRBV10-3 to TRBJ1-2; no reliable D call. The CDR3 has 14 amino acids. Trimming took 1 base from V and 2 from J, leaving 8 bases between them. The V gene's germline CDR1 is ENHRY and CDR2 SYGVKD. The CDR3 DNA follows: TGTGCCATCAGTGAGTTACCACAGAACTATGGCTACACCTTC. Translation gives CAISELPQNYGYTF.

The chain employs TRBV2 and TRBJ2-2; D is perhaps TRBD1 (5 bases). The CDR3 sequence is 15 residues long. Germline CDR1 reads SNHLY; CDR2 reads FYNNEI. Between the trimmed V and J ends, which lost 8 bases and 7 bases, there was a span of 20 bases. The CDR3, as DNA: TGTGCCAGCCTGCGGATCCAGGGTACCGGCGGGGAGCTGTTTTTT. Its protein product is CASLRIQGTGGELFF.

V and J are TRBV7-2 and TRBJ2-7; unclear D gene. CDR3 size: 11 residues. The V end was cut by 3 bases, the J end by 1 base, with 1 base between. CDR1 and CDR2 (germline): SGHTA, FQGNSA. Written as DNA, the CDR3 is TGTGCCAGCAGCTTGTCCTACGAGCAGTACTTC. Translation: CASSLSYEQYF.

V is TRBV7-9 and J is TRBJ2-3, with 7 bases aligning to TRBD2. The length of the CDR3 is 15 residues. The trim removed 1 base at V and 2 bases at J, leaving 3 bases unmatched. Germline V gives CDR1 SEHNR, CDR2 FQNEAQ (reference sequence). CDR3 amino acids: CASSLERGPTDTQYF. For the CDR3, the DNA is TGTGCCAGCAGCTTAGAGCGGGGCCCCACAGATACGCAGTATTTT.

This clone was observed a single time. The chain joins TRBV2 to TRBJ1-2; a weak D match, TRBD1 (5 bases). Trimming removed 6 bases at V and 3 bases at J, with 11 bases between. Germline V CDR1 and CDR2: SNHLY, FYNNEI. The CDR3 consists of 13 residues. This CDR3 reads CASSQDTYYGYTF. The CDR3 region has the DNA TGTGCCAGCAGCCAGGACACGTACTATGGCTACACCTTC.

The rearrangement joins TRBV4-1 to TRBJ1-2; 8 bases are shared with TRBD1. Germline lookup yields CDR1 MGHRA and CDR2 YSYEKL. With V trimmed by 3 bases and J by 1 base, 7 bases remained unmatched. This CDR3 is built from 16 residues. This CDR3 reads CASSQTGDPYNYGYTF. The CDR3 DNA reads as TGCGCCAGCAGCCAGACAGGGGACCCTTATAACTATGGCTACACCTTC.